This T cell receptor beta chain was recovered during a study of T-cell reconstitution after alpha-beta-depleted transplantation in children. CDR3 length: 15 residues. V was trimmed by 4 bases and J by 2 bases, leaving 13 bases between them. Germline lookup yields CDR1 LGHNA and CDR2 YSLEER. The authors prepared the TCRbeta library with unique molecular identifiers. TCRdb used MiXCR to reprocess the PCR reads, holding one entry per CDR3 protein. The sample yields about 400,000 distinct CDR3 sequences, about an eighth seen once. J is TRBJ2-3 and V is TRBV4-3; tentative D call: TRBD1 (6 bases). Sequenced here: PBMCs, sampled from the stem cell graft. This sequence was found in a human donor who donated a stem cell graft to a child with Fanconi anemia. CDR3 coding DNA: TGCGCCAGCAGCCCTACGAGACAGGTCACAGATACGCAGTATTTT. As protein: CASSPTRQVTDTQYF.